This TCR beta chain was observed in a study of radiotherapy plus CTLA-4 blockade in lung cancer. Study at large: Objective responses occurred in 18% of patients; about 32% had disease control.

With 4 bases removed from V and 6 bases from J, the gap between germline ends came to 16 bases. The CDR3 loop spans 15 amino acids. The germline gives CDR1 ENHRY, CDR2 SYGVKD. Profiling relied on immunoSEQ multiplex PCR, and the TCRdb table lists in-frame clones only, not all of them. The repertoire holds 100,000 to 150,000 clones, with roughly 80% as singletons. This clonotype was sampled from a human donor with non-small cell lung cancer who had a partial response to radiotherapy plus ipilimumab. The sequenced sample was peripheral blood, obtained from a patient treated with radiotherapy plus ipilimumab. The chain couples TRBV10-3 to TRBJ2-4; D might be TRBD1 (6 bases). The CDR3 loop is CAISAAGQGLNIQYF. In DNA form, the CDR3 reads TGTGCCATCAGTGCTGCGGGTCAGGGGCTAAACATTCAGTACTTC.